A selection of T cell receptor beta chains follows, all from one sample in a study of T cell repertoires in cytomegalovirus infection. Their specific antigens are unknown. TCRdb recomputed calls from the reads with MiXCR, one row per CDR3 protein. This sample has some 590,000 distinct CDR3 sequences, with 40% found just once. The sample here was cultured PBMCs, taken from culture after CMV antigen stimulation. The receptors were sampled from a human donor in good health (CMV status not recorded). Some clones in this sample may be carry-over from other donors' samples. Both conserved end residues are trimmed from each CDR3. Some rows have no size entry. The others give once, few or many, or a class for an expanded clone.

. | TRBJ2-3 | TRBV19 | ATTGLASSDTQY
few | TRBJ1-2 | TRBV10-3 | AISRQGVDYGYT
. | TRBJ1-2 | TRBV19 | ASSINENYGYT
few | TRBJ2-1 | TRBV3-1 | ASSQGNSGHNEQF
. | TRBJ2-7 | TRBV11-2 | ASSLDRSRGYEQY
once | TRBJ1-1 | TRBV19 | ASSTRTDEAF
. | TRBJ1-3 | TRBV6-2/TRBV6-3 | ASSYSPPGNTIY
. | TRBJ2-3 | TRBV20-1 | SAPEGLAGLGTQY
. | TRBJ1-1 | TRBV4-1 | ASSQGTGGYEAF
. | TRBJ1-4 | TRBV20-1 | SATQGAREKLF
. | TRBJ1-1 | TRBV5-1 | ASSPSGTANTEAF
. | TRBJ2-3 | TRBV5-5 | ASSFPSREPSTDTQY
few | TRBJ2-5 | TRBV7-2 | ASSPGPQEAQY
many | TRBJ1-2 | TRBV7-2 | ASSLAGQTNYGYT
. | TRBJ2-3 | TRBV7-2 | ASSLVLGDSAQY
. | TRBJ1-1 | TRBV7-2 | ASSTFRQGGRAF
few | TRBJ1-4 | TRBV7-9 | ASSPEGYSEKLF
. | TRBJ1-1 | TRBV12-3/TRBV12-4 | ASSLFGGNTEAF
. | TRBJ2-5 | TRBV7-2 | ASSLAETTSGSAQY
. | TRBJ2-7 | TRBV20-1 | SATRGSSYEQY
. | TRBJ2-7 | TRBV7-2 | ASSLVRSGGREQY
few | TRBJ1-6 | TRBV12-3/TRBV12-4 | ASSSAGTGISPLH
. | TRBJ2-5 | TRBV7-9 | ASHPSGSQETQY
. | TRBJ2-1 | TRBV6-6 | ASSYSSAGASNEQF
. | TRBJ1-6 | TRBV6-8 | ASSFRHSPLH
. | TRBJ2-7 | TRBV6-6 | ASSSSPTGTYEQY
. | TRBJ2-5 | TRBV6-2/TRBV6-3 | ASSYSTGYQETQY
. | TRBJ1-3 | TRBV5-5 | ASSLTPAGNTIY
. | TRBJ1-4 | TRBV20-1 | SAPDRRVNEKLF
. | TRBJ2-5 | TRBV6-5 | ASSYSIREKETQY
few | TRBJ1-1 | TRBV7-2 | ASSSTRIEAF
. | TRBJ2-1 | TRBV10-3 | AQRGGGDEQF
few | TRBJ2-2 | TRBV5-1 | ASSIETLGNTGELF
few | TRBJ2-3 | TRBV7-7 | ASSRLLTDTQY
few | TRBJ2-1 | TRBV28 | ASLTLGGTGGSSYNEQF
. | TRBJ1-1 | TRBV20-1 | SAARQGRPGTEAF
. | TRBJ2-3 | TRBV25-1 | ASSEPGGRTDTQY
many | TRBJ2-3 | TRBV7-2 | ASSFTGGSTDTQY
. | TRBJ1-1 | TRBV7-9 | ASSLALGQVPTEAF
. | TRBJ2-3 | TRBV18 | ASSPGTSELSQY
. | TRBJ2-7 | TRBV12-5 | ASAEDRVIYEQY
few | TRBJ1-2 | TRBV7-9 | ASSSTGTDFVYGYT
few | TRBJ2-2 | TRBV7-2 | ASSLVGFPFVTGELF
. | TRBJ2-7 | TRBV7-2 | ASSDRRAYEQY
few | TRBJ2-3 | TRBV11-2 | ASSFEGTGWDTDTQY
. | TRBJ1-1 | TRBV10-3 | AIRDGENTEAF
few | TRBJ1-3 | TRBV12-3/TRBV12-4 | ASRSPPAGSGNTIY
. | TRBJ1-5 | TRBV28 | ASTVGGRGSQPQH
once | TRBJ1-5 | TRBV2 | ASSGPEHGQPQH
. | TRBJ2-3 | TRBV20-1 | SAQLAGVRDTQY
. | TRBJ1-1 | TRBV6-1 | ASSYAFRDLGRTEAF
. | TRBJ2-4 | TRBV6-2/TRBV6-3 | ASSQQGNIQY
few | TRBJ2-1 | TRBV7-7 | ASSFDYSSYNEQF
. | TRBJ2-7 | TRBV15 | ATSRDLNIRQMPYEQY
few | TRBJ2-7 | TRBV15 | ATSRDATSGYEQY
few | TRBJ1-6 | TRBV6-1 | ASSRDRVFTPLH
few | TRBJ2-1 | TRBV7-2 | ASSSNRVDEQF
few | TRBJ2-3 | TRBV7-6 | ASSLDPGPDTQY
. | TRBJ2-7 | TRBV11-2 | ASSLQTLYEQY